Following are 27 T cell receptor beta chains from one sample sequenced in a study of blood T cell repertoires in COVID-19. The assay was immunoSEQ multiplex PCR, and TCRdb's table has in-frame clones only and misses some. The repertoire holds roughly 68,000 clones, with approximately 85% as singletons. The material sequenced was peripheral blood. These receptor sequences come from a man aged 50-59 years with acute or convalescent COVID-19.

This clone was seen more than once but under ten times. The chain couples TRBV5-3 to TRBJ1-5; 7 positions agree with TRBD1. TRBV5-3 is identified as an open reading frame with a role that is uncertain. This CDR3 is 15 amino acids long. Unmatched junction bases numbered 4, after V lost 4 bases and J lost 0 bases. This CDR3 is CARSPDRVSNQPQHF. CDR3 nucleotide sequence: TGTGCCAGAAGCCCCGACAGGGTTAGCAATCAGCCCCAGCATTTT.

This sequence joins TRBV7-8 and TRBJ1-4, with 8 positions matching TRBD1. The V and J ends lost 5 bases and 3 bases, in that order; junction bases with no gene match: 14. Germline CDR1 and CDR2: SGHVS and FQNEAQ. The CDR3 is 18 residues long. CDR3 amino acids: CASSRNDRGAGANEKLFF. The CDR3 bases are TGTGCCAGCAGCCGAAACGACAGGGGTGCCGGGGCTAATGAAAAACTGTTTTTT.

The V call is TRBV27, the J call TRBJ1-5, with 7 bases that match TRBD1. CDR1 and CDR2 (germline): MNHEY, SMNVEV (reference sequence). After removal of 3 bases from V and 2 bases from J, the junction contained 4 bases not matched to a gene. The length of the CDR3 is 15 residues. The CDR3, as DNA: TGTGCCAGCAGTTTGGGCAGGGGGGGCAATCAGCCCCAGCATTTT. It yields the protein CASSLGRGGNQPQHF.

This clone was counted a few times. The V call is TRBV5-6, the J call TRBJ1-1; D is possibly TRBD1 (5 bases). The ends were cut back, 2 bases at V and 1 base at J, with 12 bases in the middle. The CDR3 is 15 amino acids. Germline V gene data show CDR1 as SGHDT and CDR2 as YYEEEE. DNA of the CDR3: TGTGCCAGCAGCTTTAATGACAGAGGGAACACTGAAGCTTTCTTT. Protein product: CASSFNDRGNTEAFF.

This rearrangement joins TRBV5-8 to TRBJ2-5; D ambiguous. Germline values: CDR1 SGHTS, CDR2 YDEGEE. V lost 4 bases, J lost 5 bases, and 18 bases lay in between. The CDR3 extends over 15 amino acids. This chain's CDR3 is CASSLLTNYDETQYF. Written as DNA, the CDR3 is TGTGCCAGCAGCCTTCTAACTAATTACGACGAGACCCAGTACTTC.

V and J are TRBV4-1 and TRBJ2-2, with D maybe TRBD1 (6 bases). CDR3 length: 15 amino acids. Trimming shortened V by 8 bases and J by 1 base, and 14 bases separated the two germline ends. Germline V gene data show CDR1 as MGHRA and CDR2 as YSYEKL. The CDR3 is CASGPRGRNTGELFF. For the CDR3, the DNA is TGCGCCAGCGGGCCCAGGGGTCGGAACACCGGGGAGCTGTTTTTT.

This clone turned up a few times. The rearrangement uses TRBV18 and TRBJ2-5, with a possible D match to TRBD1 (6 bases). This CDR3 contains 14 residues. Trimming took 2 bases from V and 2 from J, leaving 9 bases between them. Germline loops: CDR1 KGHSH, CDR2 LQKENI. The CDR3 DNA sequence: TGTGCCAGCTCACCAAACAGGGAGCAAGAGACCCAGTACTTC. Amino acids: CASSPNREQETQYF.

The chain employs TRBV3-1 (or the pseudogene TRBV3-2) and TRBJ2-7, with no clear D. Trimming took 1 base from V and 6 from J, leaving 7 bases between them. Germline values: CDR1 LGHDT, CDR2 YNNKEL (reference sequence). The CDR3 covers 12 residues. The CDR3: CASSQGSFEQYF. The CDR3 coding sequence is TGTGCCAGCAGCCAAGGGAGCTTCGAGCAGTACTTC.

V gene TRBV12-5 combines with J gene TRBJ2-3; D is possibly TRBD1 (6 bases). The CDR3 runs to 13 residues. CDR1 and CDR2 from the germline V gene are LGHNT and FRNRAP. Trimming stripped 1 base from V and 7 bases from J, with 9 bases between. The CDR3 nucleotides are TGTGCTAGTGGTTTGGATGGGGGCTATACGCAGTATTTT. This sequence encodes CASGLDGGYTQYF.

The chain uses TRBV5-1 and TRBJ1-1; D uncertain. The CDR3 runs 14 residues. The germline V gene encodes CDR1 SGHRS and CDR2 YFSETQ. Deletions cut 0 bases from V and 10 bases from J, with 16 bases between. The DNA for the CDR3 is TGCGCCAGCAGCTTGGAAAAAAGCGGATCAGGAGCTTTCTTT. As protein: CASSLEKSGSGAFF.

This chain links TRBV7-3 with TRBJ1-2, with TRBD1 identical over 9 bases. Trimming at V came to 2 bases and at J to 8 bases, leaving 6 bases not matched to a gene. The CDR3 extends over 14 amino acids. In germline, CDR1 is SGHTA, CDR2 FQGTGA. CDR3 sequence: CASSLRGQGGGYTF. DNA of the CDR3: TGTGCCAGCAGCTTACGGGGACAGGGCGGCGGCTACACCTTC.

V and J are TRBV5-1 and TRBJ1-1, with no clear D. CDR3 length: 13 residues. Looked up from germline, CDR1 is SGHRS and CDR2 is YFSETQ. V was shortened by 2 bases and J by 1 base, with 6 bases between the two germline ends. In DNA form, the CDR3 reads TGCGCCAGCAGCTTTTCAGGGAACACTGAAGCTTTCTTT. Translation: CASSFSGNTEAFF.

The chain uses TRBV27 and TRBJ2-5, with unresolved D. This CDR3 has 13 amino acids. Germline lookup yields CDR1 MNHEY and CDR2 SMNVEV (reference sequence). V was cut by 10 bases and J by 5 bases, with 17 bases left in between. CDR3 residues: CATRPGLWETQYF. In DNA form, the CDR3 reads TGTGCCACAAGACCTGGGCTGTGGGAGACCCAGTACTTC.

V is TRBV18 and J is TRBJ2-1, with 11 bases aligning to TRBD1. Germline V gene data show CDR1 as KGHSH and CDR2 as LQKENI. CDR3 length: 16 amino acids. The J segment lost 10 bases and the V segment lost 4 bases, leaving 12 bases of the junction unmatched. CDR3 amino acids: CASSRGQGVSLSEQFF. The CDR3 nucleotides read TGTGCCAGCTCACGGGGACAGGGGGTTTCGTTGAGCGAGCAGTTCTTC.

The chain uses TRBV7-8 and TRBJ1-1; D is ambiguous. CDR3 length: 15 residues. V was trimmed by 1 base and J by 0 bases, leaving 9 bases between them. Germline CDR1 and CDR2: SGHVS and FQNEAQ. In DNA form, the CDR3 reads TGTGCCAGCAGCTTAGTGGCACAACTGAACACTGAAGCTTTCTTT. Translated, it gives CASSLVAQLNTEAFF. Together with reference TRBV7-8 and TRBJ1-1, the CDR3 gives the full variable domain: GAGVSQSPRYKVAKRGQDVALRCDPISGHVSLFWYQQALGQGPEFLTYFQNEAQLDKSGLPSDRFFAERPEGSVSTLKIQRTQQEDSAVYLCASSLVAQLNTEAFFGQGTRLTVV.

The rearrangement links TRBV2 to TRBJ2-5; a weak D match, TRBD1 (5 bases). Trimming stripped 4 bases from V and 4 bases from J, with 19 bases between. This CDR3 is 16 amino acids long. CDR1 SNHLY and CDR2 FYNNEI come from the germline V gene. The CDR3 nucleotides read TGTGCCAGCAGTGGCGAAACAGGTTCGGTCGGAGAGACCCAGTACTTC. Protein: CASSGETGSVGETQYF.

This chain joins TRBV11-2 and TRBJ2-1; 8 nucleotides line up with TRBD1. The CDR3 is made up of 15 amino acids. V was clipped by 5 bases and J by 7 bases; unmatched bases: 10. The germline gives CDR1 SGHAT, CDR2 FQNNGV. The DNA for the CDR3 is TGTGCCAGCAGCCCTTACCAGGGGGCGCAGAATGAGCAGTTCTTC. It translates to CASSPYQGAQNEQFF.

This clone showed up just a few times. The V gene is TRBV2, the J gene TRBJ2-1; D is possibly TRBD1 (6 bases). V lost 4 bases, J lost 2 bases, and 12 bases lay in between. This CDR3 region has 15 residues. The germline gives CDR1 SNHLY, CDR2 FYNNEI. CDR3 in amino acids: CASSVQGSTYNEQFF. The CDR3 DNA sequence: TGTGCCAGCAGTGTTCAGGGGTCCACCTACAATGAGCAGTTCTTC.

The gene calls are TRBV24-1 and TRBJ2-1; TRBD2 matches 7 bases. The CDR3 loop spans 16 amino acids. Germline V gives CDR1 KGHDR, CDR2 SFDVKD. V lost 4 bases and J lost 0; bases outside the gene matches: 5. In DNA, the CDR3 is TGTGCCACCAGTGACAGCGGGACTTACTCCTACAATGAGCAGTTCTTC. As protein: CATSDSGTYSYNEQFF.

There are a few counts of this clone. The V and J genes are TRBV6-5 and TRBJ2-7, with TRBD2 identical over 7 bases. CDR1 MNHEY and CDR2 SVGAGI come from the germline V gene. Unmatched junction bases numbered 11, after V lost 5 bases and J lost 4 bases. The CDR3 is made up of 15 amino acids. CDR3 sequence reads: CASSTRTRGEYEQYF. DNA for the CDR3: TGTGCCAGCAGTACGCGGACTAGAGGCGAATACGAGCAGTACTTC.

This clone has only a few counts. The chain has TRBV11-1 and TRBJ1-3; D unclear. The V end was cut by 3 bases, the J end by 0 bases, with 6 bases between. Germline assignment: CDR1 SGHAT and CDR2 FQDESV (reference sequence). The CDR3 has 14 amino acids. Here the CDR3 DNA reads TGTGCCAGCAGCTTGAGTATCTCTGGAAACACCATATATTTT. As protein: CASSLSISGNTIYF. Full variable domain (remainder filled in from reference TRBV11-1 and TRBJ1-3): EAEVAQSPRYKITEKSQAVAFWCDPISGHATLYWYRQILGQGPELLVQFQDESVVDDSQLPKDRFSAERLKGVDSTLKIQPAELGDSAMYLCASSLSISGNTIYFGEGSWLTVV.

The rearrangement joins TRBV12-3 or TRBV12-4 to TRBJ2-7; a weak D match, TRBD1 (5 bases). This CDR3 region has 13 residues. The V end was cut by 5 bases, the J end by 5 bases, with 13 bases between. The CDR3 DNA follows: TGTGCCAGCAGTGAAGGGGCTTATCACGAGCAGTACTTC. Its translation: CASSEGAYHEQYF.

The chain carries TRBV6-6 and TRBJ1-2; 9 bases map to TRBD1. Germline assignment: CDR1 MNHNY and CDR2 SVGAGI (reference sequence). CDR3 length equals 18 residues. Trimming took 5 bases from V and 6 from J; bases not matched to a gene: 19. The CDR3 coding sequence is TGTGCCAGCAGTCCCGGGACAGGGCCCGGTTTGATCGAGGATGGCTACACCTTC. It yields the protein CASSPGTGPGLIEDGYTF.

This chain links TRBV7-2 with TRBJ1-5; maybe TRBD1 (6 bases). This CDR3 is built from 13 residues. V lost 3 bases and J lost 6, with 9 bases in between. The germline V gene has CDR1 SGHTA and CDR2 FQGNSA. The CDR3 nucleotides read TGTGCCAGCAGCTTCAGGGGCGGTCAGCCCCAGCATTTT. It specifies CASSFRGGQPQHF.

This chain links TRBV6-5 with TRBJ1-5, with 9 bases fitting TRBD1. Trimming removed 5 bases from V and 4 bases from J; junction bases left unmatched: 3. The germline gives CDR1 MNHEY, CDR2 SVGAGI. There are 14 residues in the CDR3. The CDR3: CASSPDRGNQPQHF. The CDR3 DNA follows: TGTGCCAGCAGTCCTGACAGGGGGAATCAGCCCCAGCATTTT.

This sequence joins TRBV2 and TRBJ1-5; D uncertain. V lost 2 bases, J lost 6 bases, and 5 bases lay in between. The CDR3 contains 12 residues. Germline V gene sequence: CDR1 SNHLY, CDR2 FYNNEI. CDR3 region: CASSELPQPQHF. DNA for the CDR3: TGTGCCAGCAGTGAACTACCTCAGCCCCAGCATTTT.

This chain connects TRBV5-1 to TRBJ1-4; D gene uncertain. Germline lookup yields CDR1 SGHRS and CDR2 YFSETQ. This CDR3 region has 13 residues. The V gene lost 2 bases and the J gene lost 8 bases, with 10 bases spanning the gap. CDR3 protein: CASSFSQREKLFF. CDR3 in DNA: TGCGCCAGCAGCTTTAGCCAGCGCGAAAAACTGTTTTTT. The complete variable domain, with remaining parts taken from reference TRBV5-1 and TRBJ1-4, reads KAGVTQTPRYLIKTRGQQVTLSCSPISGHRSVSWYQQTPGQGLQFLFEYFSETQRNKGNFPGRFSGRQFSNSRSEMNVSTLELGDSALYLCASSFSQREKLFFGSGTQLSVL.